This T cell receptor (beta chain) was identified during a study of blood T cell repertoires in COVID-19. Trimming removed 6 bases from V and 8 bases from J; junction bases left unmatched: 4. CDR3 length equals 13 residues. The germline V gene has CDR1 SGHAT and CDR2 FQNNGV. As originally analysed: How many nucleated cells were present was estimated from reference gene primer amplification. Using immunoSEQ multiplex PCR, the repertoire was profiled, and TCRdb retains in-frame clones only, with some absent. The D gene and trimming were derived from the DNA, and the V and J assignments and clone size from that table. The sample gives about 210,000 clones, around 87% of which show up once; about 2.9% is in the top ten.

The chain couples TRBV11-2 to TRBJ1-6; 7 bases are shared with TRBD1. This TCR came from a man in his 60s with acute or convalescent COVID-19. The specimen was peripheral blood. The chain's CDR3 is CASRGTVDSPLHF. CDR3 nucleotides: TGTGCCAGCAGGGGGACAGTCGATTCACCCCTCCACTTT.